This is a list of T cell receptor beta chains from one sample in a study of identifying expanded T cells in peripheral blood. Profiling relied on immunoSEQ multiplex PCR, and the TCRdb table lists in-frame clones only, not all of them. The sample has about 80,000 clones; 84% are singletons. Material: blood. The receptors come from a person aged 18-69 years in good health. The CDR3 runs from the conserved cysteine through the conserved F or W. D genes are given only for firm matches. Size is stated for part of the rows, as once, few or many counts, or as a class when the clone is expanded.

j_call	clone_size	d_call	v_call	cdr3_aa
TRBJ1-1	NA	NA	TRBV21-1	CASSLKTGDTEAFF
TRBJ1-1	NA	NA	TRBV7-2	CASSLGQNLNTEAFF
TRBJ1-5	NA	TRBD1	TRBV7-8	CASSLRTGNQPQHF
TRBJ1-3	NA	NA	TRBV7-2	CASSPNSGVSGNTIYF
TRBJ2-6	few	NA	TRBV21-1	CASIPPRGSRGPEGGANVLTF
TRBJ2-5	NA	TRBD2	TRBV19	CASSFSWKREGRETQYF
TRBJ1-5	NA	NA	TRBV12-2	CASRLRQGQYSNQPQHF
TRBJ2-1	few	NA	TRBV25-1	CASRHNNEQFF
TRBJ2-7	NA	TRBD1	TRBV15	CATSRDGTGKAYEQYF
TRBJ2-2	few	TRBD1	TRBV7-2	CASSLGQGGGTGELFF
TRBJ2-7	NA	NA	TRBV7-2	CASSPEPAPYEQYF
TRBJ1-1	NA	NA	TRBV7-2	CASSLGGGIVNTEAFF
TRBJ1-5	NA	TRBD1	TRBV2	CASMEGQQGNQPQHF
TRBJ2-7	NA	TRBD1	TRBV15	CATSRDTGGSYEQYF
TRBJ2-4	NA	TRBD1	TRBV15	CATSTRQGLENIQYF
TRBJ2-5	NA	TRBD1	TRBV4-3	CASSQDLRTGGAETQYF
TRBJ2-1	NA	TRBD2	TRBV29-1	CSVGTGGYNEQFF
TRBJ2-1	NA	TRBD2	TRBV28	CASSLFGTSHYNEQFF
TRBJ2-3	NA	NA	TRBV28	CASSLIAPDTQYF
TRBJ1-2	NA	NA	TRBV27	CASSVGTAYGYTF
TRBJ1-2	once	NA	TRBV30	CAWSVVGGYTF
TRBJ1-5	few	NA	TRBV6-6	CASSYRGGDQPQHF
TRBJ2-2	NA	NA	TRBV4-3	CASSLGGAANTGELFF
TRBJ2-1	NA	TRBD2	TRBV9	CASSVGGLALLNNEQFF
TRBJ2-6	NA	NA	TRBV21-1	CASSFPGQGESGANVLTF
TRBJ2-1	NA	NA	TRBV28	CASSLLGTQGNEQFF
TRBJ2-7	NA	NA	TRBV5-7	CASSLGARDTYEQYF
TRBJ2-3	NA	NA	TRBV5-8	CASSLANLGVADTQYF
TRBJ1-5	NA	NA	TRBV2	CASSEVGGDQPQHF
TRBJ2-3	once	TRBD2	TRBV6-5	CASGLAGADTQYF
TRBJ1-3	NA	NA	TRBV7-2	CASSLAKSGDTSGNTIYF
TRBJ2-1	NA	TRBD2	TRBV7-9	CASVAGEYYNEQFF
TRBJ1-4	NA	NA	TRBV27	CASSLGGEGEKLFF
TRBJ2-3	NA	NA	TRBV5-1	CASSRGMTDSTSTDTQYF
TRBJ2-5	NA	TRBD2	TRBV18	CASSPPGGEEETQYF
TRBJ2-7	NA	TRBD1	TRBV7-9	CASRGGQGSYEQYF
TRBJ2-3	NA	NA	TRBV19	CASSIAGPLSLPWYF
TRBJ1-1	once	TRBD1	TRBV14	CASSLTGITEAFF
TRBJ2-7	NA	NA	TRBV19	CASTGAPSYEQYF
TRBJ2-2	NA	NA	TRBV11-3	CASSLGATFTGELFF
TRBJ1-3	NA	TRBD1	TRBV7-2	CASSYAGTASGNTIYF
TRBJ2-1	NA	TRBD2	TRBV5-1	CASSLAPSGHETYNEQFF
TRBJ1-1	NA	TRBD1	TRBV12-5	CASGLPGGKEAFF
TRBJ1-1	few	NA	TRBV29-1	CSVVSGSTEAFF
TRBJ1-1	NA	NA	TRBV7-9	CASSLAVGTREAFF
TRBJ1-1	NA	NA	TRBV4-3	CASSQDLGQMNTEAFF
TRBJ2-1	NA	NA	TRBV7-2	CASSLWDFFNEQFF
TRBJ2-1	NA	TRBD1	TRBV28	CASSFLLDRGRVNEQFF
TRBJ2-7	NA	TRBD2	TRBV6-1	CASSESPPGGGFEEQYF